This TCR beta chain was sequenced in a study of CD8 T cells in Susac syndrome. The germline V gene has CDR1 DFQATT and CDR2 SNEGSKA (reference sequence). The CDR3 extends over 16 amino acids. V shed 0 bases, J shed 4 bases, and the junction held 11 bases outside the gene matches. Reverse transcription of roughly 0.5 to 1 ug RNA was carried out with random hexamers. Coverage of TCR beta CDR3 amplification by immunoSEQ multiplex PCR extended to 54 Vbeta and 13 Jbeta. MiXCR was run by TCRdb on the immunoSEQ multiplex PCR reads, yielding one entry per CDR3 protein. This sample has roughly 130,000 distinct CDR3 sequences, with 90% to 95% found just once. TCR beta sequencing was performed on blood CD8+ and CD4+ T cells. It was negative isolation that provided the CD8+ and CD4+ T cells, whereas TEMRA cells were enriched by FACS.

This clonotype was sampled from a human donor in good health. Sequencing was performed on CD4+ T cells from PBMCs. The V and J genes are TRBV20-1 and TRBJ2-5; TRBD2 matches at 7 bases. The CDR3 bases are TGCAGTGCTAGAGACTCTAGCGGAGGTTCGGGAGAGACCCAGTACTTC. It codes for CSARDSSGGSGETQYF.